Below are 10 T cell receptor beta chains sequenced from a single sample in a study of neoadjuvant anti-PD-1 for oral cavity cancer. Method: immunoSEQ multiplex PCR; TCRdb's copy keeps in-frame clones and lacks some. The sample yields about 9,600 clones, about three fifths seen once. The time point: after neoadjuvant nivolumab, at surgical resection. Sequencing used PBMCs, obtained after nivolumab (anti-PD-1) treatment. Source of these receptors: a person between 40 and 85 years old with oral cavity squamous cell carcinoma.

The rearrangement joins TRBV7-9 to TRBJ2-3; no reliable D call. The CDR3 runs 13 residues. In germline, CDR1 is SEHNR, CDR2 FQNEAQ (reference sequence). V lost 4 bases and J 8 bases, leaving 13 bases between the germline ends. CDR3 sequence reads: CASSSKKGPTQYF. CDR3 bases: TGTGCCAGCAGCTCTAAGAAAGGTCCTACGCAGTATTTT. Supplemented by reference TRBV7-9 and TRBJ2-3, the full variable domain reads DTGVSQNPRHKITKRGQNVTFRCDPISEHNRLYWYRQTLGQGPEFLTYFQNEAQLEKSRLLSDRFSAERPKGSFSTLEIQRTEQGDSAMYLCASSSKKGPTQYFGPGTRLTVL.

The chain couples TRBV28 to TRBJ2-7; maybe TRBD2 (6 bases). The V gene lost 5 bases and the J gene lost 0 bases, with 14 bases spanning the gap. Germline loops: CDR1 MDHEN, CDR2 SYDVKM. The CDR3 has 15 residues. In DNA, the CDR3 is TGTGCCAGCAGTCTAGCGCCCCCGGGCTCCTACGAGCAGTACTTC. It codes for CASSLAPPGSYEQYF.

CDR3 bases: TGTGCCTGGAAAGGGGGGGGGAACACTGAAGCTTTCTTT. It is translated as CAWKGGGNTEAFF. J is TRBJ1-1 and V is TRBV30, with a possible D match to TRBD1 (6 bases). CDR3 size: 13 residues. Germline assignment: CDR1 GTSNPN and CDR2 SVGIG (reference sequence). V dropped 4 bases and J dropped 1 base, with 10 bases sitting between them.

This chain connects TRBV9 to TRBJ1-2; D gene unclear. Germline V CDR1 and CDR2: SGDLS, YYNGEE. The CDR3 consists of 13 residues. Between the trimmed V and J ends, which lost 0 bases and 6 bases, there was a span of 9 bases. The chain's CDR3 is CASSVGGPNGYTF. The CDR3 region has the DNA TGTGCCAGCAGCGTAGGAGGGCCTAATGGCTACACCTTC.

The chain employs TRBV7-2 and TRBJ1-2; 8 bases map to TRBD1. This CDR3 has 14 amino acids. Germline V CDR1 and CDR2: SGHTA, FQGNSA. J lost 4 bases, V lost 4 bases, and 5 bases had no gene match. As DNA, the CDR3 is TGTGCCAGCAGCTCGGGACAGGCGATCTATGGCTACACCTTC. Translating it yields CASSSGQAIYGYTF.

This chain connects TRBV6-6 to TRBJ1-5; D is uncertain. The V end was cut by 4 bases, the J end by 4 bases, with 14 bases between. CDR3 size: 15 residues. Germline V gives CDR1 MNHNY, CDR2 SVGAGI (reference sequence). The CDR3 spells CASSSGRDLNQPQHF. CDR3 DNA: TGTGCCAGCAGTTCCGGGCGGGATCTAAATCAGCCCCAGCATTTT.

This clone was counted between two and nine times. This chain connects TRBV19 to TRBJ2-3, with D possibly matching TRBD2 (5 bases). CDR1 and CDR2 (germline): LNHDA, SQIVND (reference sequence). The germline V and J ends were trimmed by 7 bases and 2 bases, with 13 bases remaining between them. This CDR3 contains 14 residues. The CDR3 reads CASTFGRITDTQYF. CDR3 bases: TGTGCCAGTACTTTTGGGAGAATCACAGATACGCAGTATTTT. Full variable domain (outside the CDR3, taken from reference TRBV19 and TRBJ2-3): DGGITQSPKYLFRKEGQNVTLSCEQNLNHDAMYWYRQDPGQGLRLIYYSQIVNDFQKGDIAEGYSVSREKKESFPLTVTSAQKNPTAFYLCASTFGRITDTQYFGPGTRLTVL.

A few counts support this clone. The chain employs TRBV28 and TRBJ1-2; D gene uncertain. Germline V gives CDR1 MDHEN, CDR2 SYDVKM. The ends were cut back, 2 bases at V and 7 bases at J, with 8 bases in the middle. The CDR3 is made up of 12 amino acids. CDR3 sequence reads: CASSLGVAGYTF. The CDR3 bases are TGTGCCAGCAGTTTAGGGGTCGCTGGCTACACCTTC.

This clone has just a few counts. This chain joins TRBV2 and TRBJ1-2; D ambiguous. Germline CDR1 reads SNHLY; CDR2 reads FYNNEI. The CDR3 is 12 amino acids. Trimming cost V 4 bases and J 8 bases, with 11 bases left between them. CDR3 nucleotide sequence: TGTGCCAGCAGTGTCCTCTACGAGGGCTACACCTTC. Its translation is CASSVLYEGYTF.

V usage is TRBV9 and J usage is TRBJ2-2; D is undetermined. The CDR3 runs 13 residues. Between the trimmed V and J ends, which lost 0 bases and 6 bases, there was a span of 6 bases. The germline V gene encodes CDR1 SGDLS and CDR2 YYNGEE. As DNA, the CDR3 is TGTGCCAGCAGCGTAGCAGGTTCCGGGGAGCTGTTTTTT. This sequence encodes CASSVAGSGELFF.